A single sample gave rise to the 25 T cell receptor beta chains below, sequenced in a study of T cell responses to AZD1222 COVID-19 vaccine. Clones were sequenced by immunoSEQ multiplex PCR, and TCRdb holds only the in-frame ones, with some missing. This table holds about 150,000 clones, over 70% found once. The sample in question was peripheral blood, obtained 28 days after the second AZD1222 dose. The receptors shown here come from an adult who received the AZD1222 COVID-19 vaccine.

The chain combines TRBV6-5 with TRBJ2-7; TRBD1 matches 12 bases. Per the germline V gene, CDR1 is MNHEY and CDR2 is SVGAGI. The CDR3 covers 15 residues. V was clipped by 7 bases and J by 4 bases; unmatched bases: 8. The CDR3 region has the DNA TGTGCCAGCACCCCCGGGACAGGGGGCTGGTACGAGCAGTACTTC. The encoded protein is CASTPGTGGWYEQYF.

The chain recombines TRBV5-4 with TRBJ2-3; no firm D call. The CDR3 has 12 amino acids. CDR1 and CDR2 (germline): SGHNT, YYREEE (reference sequence). V dropped 4 bases and J dropped 5 bases, with 8 bases sitting between them. The CDR3 bases are TGTGCCAGCAGCCGAGTAGGAGATACGCAGTATTTT. It encodes CASSRVGDTQYF.

The rearrangement uses TRBV6-6 and TRBJ1-5, with D perhaps TRBD1 (6 bases). Trimming removed 4 bases at V and 7 bases at J, with 14 bases between. CDR1 is MNHNY, CDR2 SVGAGI, per germline (reference sequence). This CDR3 region has 14 residues. CDR3 in DNA: TGTGCCAGCAGTTCCCCCGGACAGTCCCAGCCCCAGCATTTT. It encodes CASSSPGQSQPQHF.

This clone has only a few counts. V usage is TRBV12-5 and J usage is TRBJ2-3; the D gene is possibly TRBD1 (6 bases). The CDR3 loop spans 13 amino acids. Deletions cut 4 bases from V and 6 bases from J, with 11 bases between. Looked up from germline, CDR1 is LGHNT and CDR2 is FRNRAP. The CDR3 loop reads CASGSSGADTQYF. The CDR3 DNA is TGTGCTAGTGGTTCCTCAGGGGCGGATACGCAGTATTTT.

This clone was observed a few times. V gene TRBV11-1 combines with J gene TRBJ1-6, with D hard to call. CDR1 and CDR2 from the germline V gene are SGHAT and FQDESV (reference sequence). CDR3 size: 13 residues. V was clipped by 2 bases and J by 10 bases, with 9 bases between them. The CDR3 DNA reads as TGTGCCAGCAGCTTATTTCGAGACTCACCCCTCCACTTT. Its translation: CASSLFRDSPLHF.

The chain joins TRBV7-9 to TRBJ1-2; no clear D. Per the germline V gene, CDR1 is SEHNR and CDR2 is FQNEAQ (reference sequence). The CDR3 is 14 residues long. V was shortened by 1 base and J by 4 bases, with 10 bases between the two germline ends. The CDR3 here is CASSLESVGYGYTF. CDR3 coding DNA: TGTGCCAGCAGCTTAGAGTCTGTTGGCTATGGCTACACCTTC.

The DNA of the CDR3 is TGTGCCAGCAGCCAAGTGACAGCAACAGATACGCAGTATTTT. Translated, it gives CASSQVTATDTQYF. V and J are TRBV3-1 (or the pseudogene TRBV3-2) and TRBJ2-3; TRBD1 is a possible D gene (5 bases). In germline, CDR1 is LGHDT, CDR2 YNNKEL (reference sequence). Trimming shortened V by 1 base and J by 3 bases, and 8 bases separated the two germline ends. This CDR3 has 14 residues.

This chain uses TRBV10-3 with TRBJ2-2; 12 nucleotides match TRBD2. The CDR3 has 15 residues. The germline V gene has CDR1 ENHRY and CDR2 SYGVKD. J lost 2 bases, V lost 10 bases, and 5 bases had no gene match. In nucleotides, the CDR3 is TGTGCCACTTCGACTAGCGGGAGTAACACCGGGGAGCTGTTTTTT. Amino acids: CATSTSGSNTGELFF.

The rearrangement uses TRBV27 and TRBJ2-1, with 7 bases that match TRBD2. The CDR3 spans 15 residues. J was trimmed by 3 bases and V by 6 bases; bases with no gene match: 8. The V gene's germline CDR1 is MNHEY and CDR2 SMNVEV (reference sequence). Here the CDR3 reads CASSPGRTIYNEQFF. The CDR3 region has the DNA TGTGCCAGCAGCCCCGGGAGGACGATCTACAATGAGCAGTTCTTC.

The genes are TRBV28 and TRBJ2-7; 14 bases are shared with TRBD2. Trimming removed 7 bases from V and 4 bases from J; junction bases left unmatched: 12. Germline CDR1 and CDR2: MDHEN and SYDVKM. The CDR3 contains 17 residues. CDR3 sequence (DNA): TGTGCCAGCACTTTTGGGACTAGCGGGAGAAATTTGTACGAGCAGTACTTC. Translating gives CASTFGTSGRNLYEQYF.

Of note for this clone: Mismatch with germline at one junction end may stem from a read error. The chain carries TRBV7-7 and TRBJ2-1, with 7 nucleotides matching TRBD2. Germline lookup yields CDR1 SSHAT and CDR2 FNYEAQ (reference sequence). The CDR3 has 14 residues. The CDR3 region has the DNA TGTGCTAGCAGCCCAATAGGACTAGACAATGAGCAGTTCTTC. This gives the protein CASSPIGLDNEQFF.

The chain is built from TRBV19 and TRBJ1-5, with TRBD1 matching over 10 bases. Trimming removed 4 bases from V and 10 bases from J; junction bases left unmatched: 10. The V gene's germline CDR1 is LNHDA and CDR2 SQIVND (reference sequence). CDR3 size: 15 residues. Here the CDR3 reads CASSTGQGRTKPQHF. DNA of the CDR3: TGTGCCAGTAGTACGGGACAGGGGCGGACCAAACCCCAGCATTTT.

The CDR3 spells CASRDLGNEQFF. The CDR3 nucleotides read TGTGCCAGCAGGGACCTCGGCAATGAGCAGTTCTTC. The rearrangement joins TRBV2 to TRBJ2-1; D gene ambiguous. V was trimmed by 6 bases and J by 6 bases, leaving 9 bases between them. This CDR3 comprises 12 residues. Germline-derived CDR1 and CDR2 are SNHLY and FYNNEI.

The J gene is TRBJ2-2, the V gene TRBV28; TRBD2 might be the D (5 bases). Trimming shortened V by 2 bases and J by 4 bases, and 11 bases separated the two germline ends. CDR1 is MDHEN and CDR2 is SYDVKM in the germline V gene. The CDR3 length is 15 residues. CDR3 sequence reads: CASSLGGFTTGELFF. CDR3 nucleotide sequence: TGTGCCAGCAGTTTAGGAGGCTTTACCACCGGGGAGCTGTTTTTT.

The chain carries TRBV28 and TRBJ1-1; D remains ambiguous. This CDR3 is built from 14 residues. V was shortened by 1 base and J by 5 bases, with 11 bases between the two germline ends. Per the germline V gene, CDR1 is MDHEN and CDR2 is SYDVKM. Here the CDR3 reads CASSLFGKRTEAFF. The CDR3 DNA reads TGTGCCAGCAGTTTATTTGGGAAGAGGACTGAAGCTTTCTTT.

This clone occurred a few times. The rearrangement uses TRBV7-9 and TRBJ2-1; D is perhaps TRBD2 (6 bases). Trimming left V 5 bases short and J 8 bases short, with 10 bases between. CDR1 is SEHNR, CDR2 FQNEAQ, per germline (reference sequence). This CDR3 spans 12 amino acids. CDR3 residues: CASSRDFDEQFF. CDR3 nucleotides: TGTGCCAGCAGCCGGGACTTCGATGAGCAGTTCTTC.

The V call is TRBV7-2, the J call TRBJ2-7; the match to TRBD1 covers 7 bases. In germline, CDR1 is SGHTA, CDR2 FQGNSA. This CDR3 spans 14 amino acids. J was trimmed by 3 bases and V by 4 bases; bases with no gene match: 6. For the CDR3, the DNA is TGTGCCAGCAGCTCGCGACAGGGCAACTACGAGCAGTACTTC. The encoded protein is CASSSRQGNYEQYF.

The rearrangement links TRBV29-1 to TRBJ1-4; unclear D gene. Looked up from germline, CDR1 is SQVTM and CDR2 is ANQGSEA. The V gene lost 1 base and the J gene lost 7 bases, with 13 bases spanning the gap. The CDR3 is made up of 14 amino acids. Here the CDR3 DNA reads TGCAGCGTTGAAGTTGTGGGAGCGGGTGAAAAACTGTTTTTT. Translation: CSVEVVGAGEKLFF.

This rearrangement joins TRBV21-1 to TRBJ1-5; no check of the table's D call, TRBD1, against the DNA was made. TRBV21-1 is a listed pseudogene. There are 17 residues in the CDR3. CDR3 residues: CASSKVERTGFGQPQHF. The DNA for the CDR3 is TGTGCCAGCAGCAAAGTGGAGAGGACAGGGTTCGGGCAGCCCCAGCATTTT.

This clone occurred a few times. The rearrangement links TRBV29-1 to TRBJ1-5, with 7 bases fitting TRBD1. CDR3 length: 16 amino acids. Germline V gene data show CDR1 as SQVTM and CDR2 as ANQGSEA. The V segment lost 6 bases and the J segment 1 base; nucleotides outside the gene matches: 12. The DNA for the CDR3 is TGCAGCGTGGGAACAGGGGACTCCTCAAGCAATCAGCCCCAGCATTTT. Protein product: CSVGTGDSSSNQPQHF.

The chain carries TRBV7-3 and TRBJ2-1; 8 bases fit TRBD1. The CDR3 contains 15 residues. Germline V gives CDR1 SGHTA, CDR2 FQGTGA. Germline trimming cut 5 bases from V and 2 bases from J; bases unmatched to any gene: 5. The CDR3, as DNA: TGTGCCAGCAGCAAACAGGGGGGACCCTACAATGAGCAGTTCTTC. It encodes CASSKQGGPYNEQFF.

The chain is built from TRBV3-1 (or the pseudogene TRBV3-2) and TRBJ2-2; possibly TRBD1 for D (5 bases). Germline V gene sequence: CDR1 LGHDT, CDR2 YNNKEL (reference sequence). The ends were cut back, 6 bases at V and 1 base at J, with 12 bases in the middle. The CDR3 extends over 15 amino acids. CDR3: CASSVAGMNTGELFF. CDR3 DNA: TGTGCCAGCAGTGTAGCAGGGATGAACACCGGGGAGCTGTTTTTT.

The sample holds a few counts of this clone. The chain recombines TRBV5-8 with TRBJ1-2, with 7 bases matching TRBD1. After removal of 6 bases from V and 4 bases from J, the junction contained 6 bases not matched to a gene. There are 13 residues in the CDR3. Germline CDR1 SGHTS, CDR2 YDEGEE. This CDR3 reads CASTWGQPYGYTF. The DNA of the CDR3 is TGTGCCAGCACCTGGGGACAGCCCTATGGCTACACCTTC.

The V call is TRBV3-1 (or the pseudogene TRBV3-2), the J call TRBJ2-2, with D perhaps TRBD1 (5 bases). The V end was cut by 3 bases, the J end by 8 bases, with 16 bases between. Per the germline V gene, CDR1 is LGHDT and CDR2 is YNNKEL (reference sequence). The CDR3 loop spans 15 amino acids. This chain's CDR3 is CASSHWRDSSGELFF. CDR3 in DNA: TGTGCCAGCAGCCACTGGCGCGACAGTTCAGGGGAGCTGTTTTTT.

The CDR3 DNA sequence: TGCAGTGCTAGTGCCGTTTCTAGCACAGATACGCAGTATTTT. This codes for CSASAVSSTDTQYF. This chain uses TRBV20-1 with TRBJ2-3; no clear D. The V and J ends lost 3 bases and 0 bases respectively, with 10 bases between them. CDR3 size: 14 residues. From germline, CDR1 is DFQATT and CDR2 SNEGSKA (reference sequence).